These 8 T cell receptor beta chains came from one sample sequenced in a study of radiation and T cells in renal cell carcinoma. TCRdb keeps only in-frame clones here, not all; method: immunoSEQ multiplex PCR. Counted here are 20,000 to 25,000 clones, nearly 80% occurring once; the ten biggest clones make up 40%. Time point reported: baseline pretreatment blood. Regarding treatment: 15 Gy SBRT to primary tumor, nephrectomy 4 weeks later. Specimen: blood, collected from a patient whose treatment included radiotherapy and nephrectomy. These receptors were taken from a man in his 60s with renal cell carcinoma.

The sample holds one count of this clone. This chain uses TRBV28 with TRBJ2-1, with 8 bases that match TRBD2. Germline trimming cut 4 bases from V and 8 bases from J; bases unmatched to any gene: 13. Germline CDR1 reads MDHEN; CDR2 reads SYDVKM. The CDR3 loop spans 16 amino acids. CDR3 region: CASSSLLASGGYEQFF. For the CDR3, the DNA is TGTGCCAGCAGTTCCCTACTAGCCTCGGGGGGGTATGAGCAGTTCTTC.

The chain uses TRBV29-1 and TRBJ2-5; TRBD1 or TRBD2 may be the D gene (7 bases each). Trimming took 0 bases from V and 5 from J, leaving 10 bases between them. The CDR3 loop spans 13 amino acids. CDR1 is SQVTM, CDR2 ANQGSEA, per germline. CDR3 sequence reads: CSVEEGGGETQYF. CDR3 coding DNA: TGCAGCGTTGAAGAGGGAGGGGGCGAGACCCAGTACTTC.

The CDR3 is CASSPPARAEAFF. DNA for the CDR3: TGTGCCAGCTCACCACCTGCCAGGGCTGAAGCTTTCTTT. The rearrangement links TRBV18 to TRBJ1-1, with a tentative D call TRBD1 (5 bases). V lost 0 bases and J 6 bases, leaving 8 bases between the germline ends. From germline, CDR1 is KGHSH and CDR2 LQKENI. The CDR3 runs to 13 residues.

This rearrangement joins TRBV5-5 to TRBJ1-5; D possibly corresponds to TRBD1 (5 bases). The V and J ends lost 4 bases and 10 bases respectively, with 21 bases between them. Germline V gives CDR1 SGHKS, CDR2 YYEKEE (reference sequence). The CDR3 extends over 15 amino acids. CDR3 coding DNA: TGTGCCAGCAGCCTCGACGGGGGACCTCCCCGACCCCAGCATTTT. Its protein is CASSLDGGPPRPQHF.

The V call is TRBV6-5, the J call TRBJ1-1; the D is unclear. Trimming took 4 bases from V and 0 from J, leaving 12 bases between them. Germline V lookup: CDR1 MNHEY, CDR2 SVGAGI. The CDR3 is made up of 15 amino acids. CDR3 protein: CASSSTPGLNTEAFF. The CDR3 nucleotides are TGTGCCAGCAGTTCCACACCGGGGTTGAACACTGAAGCTTTCTTT.

The chain joins TRBV5-6 to TRBJ2-2, with 10 bases matching TRBD2. CDR3 length: 16 residues. Germline trimming cut 1 base from V and 7 bases from J; bases unmatched to any gene: 7. Germline V CDR1 and CDR2: SGHDT, YYEEEE. Written as DNA, the CDR3 is TGTGCCAGCAGCTTGCGGCTAGCGGGAGTCTTCGGGGAGCTGTTTTTT. This codes for CASSLRLAGVFGELFF.

In its sample, this clone was seen once. The chain recombines TRBV6-1 with TRBJ1-1; 10 bases match TRBD1. The germline CDR1 and CDR2 sequences are MNHNS and SASEGT. The CDR3 length is 16 residues. V lost 5 bases, J lost 7 bases, and 13 bases stayed unmatched. CDR3 region: CASSQGGGQGMGEAFF. The CDR3 nucleotides read TGTGCCAGCAGTCAAGGTGGGGGACAGGGGATGGGTGAAGCTTTCTTT.

The chain is built from TRBV27 and TRBJ1-3, with no clear D. In germline, CDR1 is MNHEY, CDR2 SMNVEV (reference sequence). This CDR3 is built from 16 residues. V lost 5 bases and J 1 base, leaving 15 bases between the germline ends. Here the CDR3 reads CASSRIRPVSGNTIYF. For the CDR3, the DNA is TGTGCCAGCAGTCGTATCCGACCGGTGTCTGGAAACACCATATATTTT.